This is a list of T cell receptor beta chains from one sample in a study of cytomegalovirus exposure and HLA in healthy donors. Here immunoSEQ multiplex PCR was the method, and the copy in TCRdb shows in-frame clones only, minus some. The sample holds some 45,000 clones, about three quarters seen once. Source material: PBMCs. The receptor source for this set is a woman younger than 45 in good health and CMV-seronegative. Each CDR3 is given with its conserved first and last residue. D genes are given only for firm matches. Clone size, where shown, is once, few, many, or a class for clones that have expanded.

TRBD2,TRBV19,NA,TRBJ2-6,CASWEGTGANVLTF,TGTGCCAGTTGGGAGGGGACTGGGGCCAACGTCCTGACTTTC
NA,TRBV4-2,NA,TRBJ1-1,CASSQDKGGAPEAFF,TGTGCCAGCAGCCAAGATAAGGGCGGGGCCCCTGAAGCTTTCTTT
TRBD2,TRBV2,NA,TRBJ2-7,CASSGGSSYEQYF,TGTGCCAGCAGTGGCGGGAGCTCCTACGAGCAGTACTTC
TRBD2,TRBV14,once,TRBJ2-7,CASARGRPYEQYF,TGTGCCAGCGCGCGCGGGAGGCCCTACGAGCAGTACTTC
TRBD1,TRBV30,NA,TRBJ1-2,CAWSVGQGDAYGYTF,TGTGCCTGGAGTGTAGGACAGGGGGATGCCTATGGCTACACCTTC
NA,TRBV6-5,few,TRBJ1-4,CASSRGTNEKLFF,TGTGCCAGCAGCAGGGGAACTAATGAAAAACTGTTTTTT
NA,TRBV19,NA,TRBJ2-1,CASSTLRGNEQFF,TGTGCCAGTAGCACCCTCCGAGGGAATGAGCAGTTCTTC
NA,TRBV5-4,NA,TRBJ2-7,CASSASSYEQYF,TGTGCCAGCAGCGCCAGCTCCTACGAGCAGTACTTC
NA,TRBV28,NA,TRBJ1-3,CASSSNDRPGNTIYF,TGTGCCAGCAGTTCGAATGACAGGCCTGGAAACACCATATATTTT
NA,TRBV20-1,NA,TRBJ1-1,CSASPGIEAFF,TGCAGTGCTAGTCCGGGGATTGAAGCTTTCTTT
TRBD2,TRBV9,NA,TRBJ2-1,CASSVVGGVEQFF,TGTGCCAGCAGCGTAGTTGGGGGGGTTGAGCAGTTCTTC
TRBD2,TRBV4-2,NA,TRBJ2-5,CASSQDVAGGAQYF,TGTGCCAGCAGCCAAGATGTAGCGGGGGGGGCCCAGTACTTC
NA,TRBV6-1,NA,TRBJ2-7,CASSRAENYEQYF,TGTGCCAGCAGCAGGGCTGAAAACTACGAGCAGTACTTC
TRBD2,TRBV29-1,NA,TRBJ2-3,CSVAGTSDTQYF,TGCAGCGTTGCAGGGACTAGCGATACGCAGTATTTT
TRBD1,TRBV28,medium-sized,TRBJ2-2,CASSLFIPATGGSNTGELFF,TGTGCCAGCAGTTTATTTATCCCCGCGACAGGGGGCTCCAACACCGGGGAGCTGTTTTTT
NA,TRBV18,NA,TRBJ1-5,CASSYRQQNQPQHF,TGTGCCAGCTCATACAGACAGCAAAATCAGCCCCAGCATTTT
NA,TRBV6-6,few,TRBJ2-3,CASSSGDTDTQYF,TGTGCCAGCAGTTCCGGAGACACAGATACGCAGTATTTT
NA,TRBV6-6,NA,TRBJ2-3,CASTEADTQYF,TGTGCCAGCACTGAGGCAGATACGCAGTATTTT
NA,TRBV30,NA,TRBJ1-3,CAWSVFRNTIYF,TGTGCCTGGAGTGTTTTCAGAAACACCATATATTTT
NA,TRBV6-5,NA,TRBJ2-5,CASSYSGSRQTQYF,TGTGCCAGCAGTTACTCCGGGAGTCGGCAGACCCAGTACTTC
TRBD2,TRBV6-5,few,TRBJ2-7,CASSLTSGTYEQYF,TGTGCCAGCAGTTTGACTAGCGGGACCTACGAGCAGTACTTC
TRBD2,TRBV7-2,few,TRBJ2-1,CASRDGGGYNEQFF,TGTGCCAGCAGGGACGGGGGGGGATACAATGAGCAGTTCTTC
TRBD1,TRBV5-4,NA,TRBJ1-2,CASSWTGWDGYTF,TGTGCCAGCAGCTGGACAGGGTGGGATGGCTACACCTTC